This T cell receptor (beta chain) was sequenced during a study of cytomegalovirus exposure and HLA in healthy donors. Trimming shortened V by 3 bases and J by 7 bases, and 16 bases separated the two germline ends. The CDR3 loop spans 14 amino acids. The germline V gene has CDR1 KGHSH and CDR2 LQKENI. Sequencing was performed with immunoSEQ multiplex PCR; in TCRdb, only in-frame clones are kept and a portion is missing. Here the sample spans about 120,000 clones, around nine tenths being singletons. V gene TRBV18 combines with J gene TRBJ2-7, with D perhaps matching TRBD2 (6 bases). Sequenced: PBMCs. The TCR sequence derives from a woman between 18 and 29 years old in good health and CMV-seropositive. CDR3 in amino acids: CASSPGLPGGEQYF. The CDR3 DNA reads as TGTGCCAGCTCACCGGGACTTCCCGGAGGGGAGCAGTACTTC.